These T cell receptor beta chains were read from a single sample in a study of blood T cell repertoires in COVID-19. Assay: immunoSEQ multiplex PCR; the TCRdb copy retains only in-frame clones and omits some. This repertoire shows around 150,000 clones, around 80% found once; its top ten account for roughly 8.6%. What was sequenced was peripheral blood. These receptors were taken from a man between 60 and 75 years old with acute or convalescent COVID-19. Both conserved end residues are part of each CDR3. A D gene is named only where the DNA matches it firmly. The size field is filled for only some rows; it gives once, few, many or a size class.

V	size	D	J	CDR3	DNA
TRBV2	NA	TRBD1	TRBJ1-1	CASSPTGTGGMNTEAFF	TGTGCCAGCAGTCCAACCGGGACAGGGGGGATGAACACTGAAGCTTTCTTT
TRBV6-5	NA	NA	TRBJ1-5	CASGSGLINQPQHF	TGTGCCAGCGGCTCAGGTTTAATCAATCAGCCCCAGCATTTT
TRBV24-1	NA	NA	TRBJ2-7	CATTLDRRSYEQYF	TGTGCCACCACCTTAGACAGGAGATCCTACGAGCAGTACTTC
TRBV10-2	once	NA	TRBJ1-1	CASNRVGGSSTEAFF	TGCGCCAGCAATAGAGTAGGAGGGTCCAGCACTGAAGCTTTCTTT
TRBV11-3	NA	NA	TRBJ2-1	CASSQGVVQFF	TGTGCCAGCAGCCAAGGGGTCGTTCAGTTCTTC
TRBV6-6	NA	TRBD1	TRBJ2-1	CASRQGTYNEQFF	TGTGCCAGCAGACAGGGGACCTACAATGAGCAGTTCTTC
TRBV29-1	NA	TRBD2	TRBJ2-3	CSVWGGLRSDTQYF	TGCAGCGTATGGGGGGGTCTGCGGTCAGATACGCAGTATTTT
TRBV24-1	NA	NA	TRBJ2-3	CATSEGQSTDTQYF	TGTGCCACCAGTGAAGGACAAAGCACAGATACGCAGTATTTT
TRBV30	NA	TRBD1	TRBJ1-6	CAWSVIRGRSPLHF	TGTGCCTGGAGTGTAATAAGGGGGCGATCACCCCTCCACTTT
TRBV19	NA	NA	TRBJ1-1	CASSSRRGTEAFF	TGTGCCAGTAGTAGCCGGAGGGGCACTGAAGCTTTCTTT
TRBV5-1	NA	TRBD2	TRBJ2-6	CASSLDGLAGSGANVLTF	TGCGCCAGCAGCTTGGATGGACTAGCGGGGTCTGGGGCCAACGTCCTGACTTTC
TRBV7-6	NA	NA	TRBJ1-1	CASSEGVGMNTEAFF	TGTGCCAGCAGCGAGGGGGTAGGGATGAACACTGAAGCTTTCTTT
TRBV3-1/TRBV3-2	once	TRBD1	TRBJ2-5	CASSQRTGRYQETQYF	TGTGCCAGCAGCCAACGGACAGGGAGGTACCAAGAGACCCAGTACTTC
TRBV19	NA	TRBD2	TRBJ2-5	CASSIGGGRETQYF	TGTGCCAGTAGTATAGGGGGGGGAAGAGAGACCCAGTACTTC
TRBV14	NA	TRBD1	TRBJ2-2	CASSARQGGYTGELFF	TGTGCCAGCAGCGCCCGACAGGGGGGGTACACCGGGGAGCTGTTTTTT
TRBV6-5	once	NA	TRBJ2-2	CASSYGLNTGELFF	TGTGCCAGCAGTTATGGCTTGAACACCGGGGAGCTGTTTTTT
TRBV11-2	NA	TRBD1	TRBJ2-7	CASSIWTGSDEQYF	TGTGCCAGCAGCATTTGGACAGGTAGCGACGAGCAGTACTTC
TRBV19	NA	NA	TRBJ2-7	CASTPAVNPYEQYF	TGTGCCAGTACCCCGGCGGTCAACCCCTACGAGCAGTACTTC
TRBV27	NA	TRBD1	TRBJ1-2	CASSLRGQTHYGYTF	TGTGCCAGCAGTTTACGGGGACAGACTCACTATGGCTACACCTTC
TRBV4-2	once	NA	TRBJ2-1	CASSQSWTGFSEQFF	TGTGCCAGCAGCCAGTCCTGGACGGGATTTAGTGAGCAGTTCTTC
TRBV7-2	few	TRBD1	TRBJ1-1	CASSFDRGPYTEAFF	TGTGCCAGCAGCTTTGACAGGGGGCCGTACACTGAAGCTTTCTTT
TRBV18	NA	TRBD1	TRBJ2-1	CASSPNQGASEQFF	TGTGCCAGCTCACCAAACCAGGGGGCAAGTGAGCAGTTCTTC
TRBV5-1	NA	NA	TRBJ2-1	CASSFSGNNEQFF	TGCGCCAGCAGCTTTTCCGGGAACAATGAGCAGTTCTTC
TRBV13	NA	NA	TRBJ2-1	CASSSYQGGEQFF	TGTGCCAGCAGCTCCTACCAGGGGGGAGAGCAGTTCTTC
TRBV28	NA	TRBD2	TRBJ2-7	CASTPPGGSSYEQYF	TGTGCCAGCACCCCTCCGGGGGGAAGCTCCTACGAGCAGTACTTC
TRBV11-2	NA	NA	TRBJ2-5	CASSLVGGGEYQETQYF	TGTGCCAGCAGCTTAGTAGGGGGGGGCGAGTATCAAGAGACCCAGTACTTC
TRBV7-3	NA	TRBD1	TRBJ1-1	CASSPGTGGIGTEAFF	TGTGCCAGCAGCCCCGGGACAGGGGGAATCGGAACTGAAGCTTTCTTT
TRBV5-6	few	NA	TRBJ2-7	CASSFAGEQYF	TGTGCCAGCAGCTTCGCGGGGGAGCAGTACTTC
TRBV30	few	TRBD1	TRBJ2-6	CAWNRGSGANVLTF	TGTGCCTGGAACAGGGGCTCTGGGGCCAACGTCCTGACTTTC
TRBV4-1	NA	NA	TRBJ2-7	CASSQGADYEQYF	TGCGCCAGCAGCCAAGGGGCAGACTACGAGCAGTACTTC
TRBV28	NA	TRBD1	TRBJ1-2	CASSPGGNYGYTF	TGTGCCAGCAGCCCAGGGGGGAACTATGGCTACACCTTC
TRBV10-3	NA	NA	TRBJ2-3	CAISEGRVGQYF	TGTGCCATCAGTGAGGGGCGAGTAGGGCAGTATTTT
TRBV5-8	NA	TRBD1	TRBJ1-4	CASSSPPGGALREKLFF	TGTGCCAGCAGCTCCCCGCCAGGGGGCGCCTTAAGGGAAAAACTGTTTTTT
TRBV11-2	once	NA	TRBJ2-2	CASSLALAAGELFF	TGTGCCAGCAGCTTAGCATTGGCGGCCGGGGAGCTGTTTTTT
TRBV9	few	NA	TRBJ2-5	CASSQAVAVRETQYF	TGTGCCAGCAGTCAAGCGGTAGCTGTCAGAGAGACCCAGTACTTC
TRBV20-1	NA	NA	TRBJ2-1	CSAFKTPEQFF	TGCAGTGCATTCAAGACACCTGAGCAGTTCTTC
TRBV5-6	NA	TRBD1	TRBJ1-2	CASRPDRGVKYGYTF	TGTGCCAGCAGACCTGACAGGGGAGTTAAGTATGGCTACACCTTC